The T cell receptor (beta chain) described here comes from a study of T cell repertoires in cytomegalovirus infection. Regarding the study as a whole: Cumulative frequency (of public TCR beta family members) identified carriers of CMV plus the relevant HLA. There were HLA-C-restricted CMV-specific TCR beta clonotypes dominating the ex vivo response.

This clonotype was seen a handful of times. Its specificity is unknown. TCRdb redid the calling of the reads with MiXCR, one entry per CDR3 protein. The sample has about 470,000 distinct CDR3 sequences, about two fifths seen once; the top ten hold about 45%. The TCR was taken from a human donor in good health (CMV status not recorded). Some clones in this sample may be carry-over from other donors' samples. The specimen was cultured PBMCs, collected from culture after CMV antigen stimulation.

The CDR3 DNA reads TGTGCCAGCAGCCAAGCCCTCGGGACTAGCCGCTACGAGCAGTACTTC. It yields the protein CASSQALGTSRYEQYF. The chain links TRBV4-2 to TRBJ2-7, with 9 bases fitting TRBD2. There are 16 residues in the CDR3. V shed 1 base, J shed 3 bases, and the junction held 7 bases outside the gene matches. CDR1 and CDR2 from the germline V gene are LGHNA and YNFKEQ.